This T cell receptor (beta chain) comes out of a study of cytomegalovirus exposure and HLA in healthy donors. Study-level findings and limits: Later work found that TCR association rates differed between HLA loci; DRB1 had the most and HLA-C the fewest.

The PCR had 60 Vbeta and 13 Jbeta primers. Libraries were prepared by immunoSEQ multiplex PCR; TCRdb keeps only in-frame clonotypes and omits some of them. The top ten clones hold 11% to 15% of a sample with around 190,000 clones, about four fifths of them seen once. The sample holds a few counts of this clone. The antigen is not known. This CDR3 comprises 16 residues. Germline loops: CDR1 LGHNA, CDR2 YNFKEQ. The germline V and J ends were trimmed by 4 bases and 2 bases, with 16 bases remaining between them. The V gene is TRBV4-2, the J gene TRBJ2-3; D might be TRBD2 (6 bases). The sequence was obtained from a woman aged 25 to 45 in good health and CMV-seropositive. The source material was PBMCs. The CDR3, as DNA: TGTGCCAGCAGCCCTCGGGAGTCTACGGACACAGATACGCAGTATTTT. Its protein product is CASSPRESTDTDTQYF.